These 4 T cell receptor beta chains were all obtained from the same sample, sequenced in a study of T-cell reconstitution after alpha-beta-depleted transplantation in children. Unique molecular identifiers were incorporated during preparation of the TCRbeta library. From the PCR reads, TCRdb called clonotypes with MiXCR, one entry per CDR3 protein. Among some 840,000 distinct CDR3 sequences listed, 16% were seen once. The sample was PBMCs, mostly from graft donor cells, taken 360 days after TCRalphabeta/CD19-depleted stem cell transplant. These TCRs come from a male patient younger than 18 who had a stem cell transplant for acute lymphoblastic leukemia, so the T cells may come from the graft donor.

The gene calls are TRBV14 and TRBJ1-2, with D perhaps matching TRBD1 (5 bases). V lost 4 bases to trimming and J lost 4 bases, with 16 bases between them. The CDR3 spans 15 residues. Per germline, CDR1 SGHDN and CDR2 FVKESK. The DNA of the CDR3 is TGTGCCAGCAGCCCCTCGGGTGACAGCCTCTATGGCTACACCTTC. Translating gives CASSPSGDSLYGYTF.

The chain carries TRBV5-1 and TRBJ1-4, with 7 positions matching TRBD1. CDR1 and CDR2 from the germline V gene are SGHRS and YFSETQ. Trimming took 4 bases from V and 0 from J; bases not matched to a gene: 6. The CDR3 has 16 residues. CDR3 sequence (DNA): TGCGCCAGCAGCCCGCCGACAGGGTCAACTAATGAAAAACTGTTTTTT. Its protein product is CASSPPTGSTNEKLFF.

The rearrangement joins TRBV6-4 to TRBJ1-5; a possible D gene is TRBD1 (5 bases). Germline-derived CDR1 and CDR2 are MRHNA and SNTAGT. The CDR3 consists of 13 residues. V was cut by 10 bases and J by 0 bases, with 10 bases left in between. The CDR3 here is CATRDGSNQPQHF. In DNA, the CDR3 is TGTGCCACCAGGGACGGTAGCAATCAGCCCCAGCATTTT.

The chain links TRBV5-1 to TRBJ2-1; 7 nucleotides agree with TRBD2. V shed 0 bases and J 7 bases; nucleotides not matched to a gene: 10. The CDR3 sequence is 16 residues long. Per the germline V gene, CDR1 is SGHRS and CDR2 is YFSETQ. This CDR3 is CASSLAGEGPRNEQFF. The DNA of the CDR3 is TGCGCCAGCAGCTTGGCCGGGGAGGGCCCTCGAAATGAGCAGTTCTTC.